This T cell receptor beta chain was recorded in a study of T cell changes during pregnancy in multiple sclerosis. The protocol was immunoSEQ multiplex PCR, while the TCRdb copy is restricted to in-frame clones and leaves out a portion. The profile shows roughly 45,000 clones, 75% to 95% of them singletons. Germline V CDR1 and CDR2: SGDLS, YYNGEE. The CDR3 runs to 13 residues. The trim removed 4 bases at V and 6 bases at J, leaving 6 bases unmatched. This sequence joins TRBV9 and TRBJ2-7, with 8 bases lining up with TRBD1. This receptor was obtained from a female donor with multiple sclerosis, enrolled in a pregnancy study. Here the sequenced sample was CD8+ T cells from peripheral blood mononuclear cells, taken after pregnancy. This CDR3 reads CASSTTGGGEQYF. The DNA for the CDR3 is TGTGCCAGCAGCACAACAGGGGGAGGCGAGCAGTACTTC.